This paragraph covers one T cell receptor (beta chain) sequence. The antigen is unknown. TCRdb analysed the reads with MiXCR anew, one entry per CDR3 protein. Among about 450,000 distinct CDR3 sequences, 30% to 40% were seen once, and the ten largest hold approximately 13%. This sample is part of a study of T cell repertoires in cytomegalovirus infection. Study context: Public TCR beta signatures indicated both CMV infection and matching HLA type. Findings of the study overall: HLA-C-restricted CMV-specific TCR beta clonotypes were dominant in the ex vivo response. Carriage of CMV together with the relevant HLA was identifiable through cumulative public TCR beta family frequency.

This CDR3 has 17 amino acids. Germline V gene lookup returns CDR1 SEHNR and CDR2 FQNEAQ (reference sequence). V gave up 3 bases and J gave up 1 base; unmatched junction bases: 7. The sample taken for sequencing was PBMCs. The genes are TRBV7-9 and TRBJ2-4, with 9 positions matching TRBD2. This clonotype was sampled from a human donor in good health (CMV status not recorded). Some clones in this sample may be carry-over from other donors' samples. CDR3 sequence (DNA): TGTGCCAGCAGCTTGGCGGGGGGGACGTCGGCCAAAAACATTCAGTACTTC. Translation: CASSLAGGTSAKNIQYF.